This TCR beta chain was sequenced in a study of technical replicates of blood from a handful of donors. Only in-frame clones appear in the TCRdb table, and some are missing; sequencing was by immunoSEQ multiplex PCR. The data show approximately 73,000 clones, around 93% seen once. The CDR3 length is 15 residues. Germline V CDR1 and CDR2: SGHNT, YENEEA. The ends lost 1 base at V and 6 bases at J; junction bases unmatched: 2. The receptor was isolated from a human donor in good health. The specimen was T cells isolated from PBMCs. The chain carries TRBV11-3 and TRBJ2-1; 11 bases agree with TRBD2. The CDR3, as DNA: TGTGCCAGCAGCTTAGTAGCGGGAGGGGTCAATGAGCAGTTCTTC. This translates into CASSLVAGGVNEQFF. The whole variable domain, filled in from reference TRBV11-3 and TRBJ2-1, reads EAGVVQSPRYKIIEKKQPVAFWCNPISGHNTLYWYLQNLGQGPELLIRYENEEAVDDSQLPKDRFSAERLKGVDSTLKIQPAELGDSAVYLCASSLVAGGVNEQFFGPGTRLTVL.